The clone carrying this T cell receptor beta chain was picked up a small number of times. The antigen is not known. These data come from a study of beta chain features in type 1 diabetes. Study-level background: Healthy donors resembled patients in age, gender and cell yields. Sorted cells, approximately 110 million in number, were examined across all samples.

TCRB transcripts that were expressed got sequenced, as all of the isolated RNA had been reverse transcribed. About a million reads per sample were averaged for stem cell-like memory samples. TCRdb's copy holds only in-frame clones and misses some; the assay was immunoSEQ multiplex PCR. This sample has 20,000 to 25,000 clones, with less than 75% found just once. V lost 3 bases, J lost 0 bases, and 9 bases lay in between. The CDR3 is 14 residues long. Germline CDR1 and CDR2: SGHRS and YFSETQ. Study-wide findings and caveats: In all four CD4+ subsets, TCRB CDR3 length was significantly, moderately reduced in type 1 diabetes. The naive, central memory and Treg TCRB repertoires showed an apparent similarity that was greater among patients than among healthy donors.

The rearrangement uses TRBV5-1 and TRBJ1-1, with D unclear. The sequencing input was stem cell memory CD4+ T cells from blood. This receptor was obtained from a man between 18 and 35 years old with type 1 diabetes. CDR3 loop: CASSSDTLNTEAFF. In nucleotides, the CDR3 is TGCGCCAGCAGCTCCGACACCTTGAACACTGAAGCTTTCTTT.